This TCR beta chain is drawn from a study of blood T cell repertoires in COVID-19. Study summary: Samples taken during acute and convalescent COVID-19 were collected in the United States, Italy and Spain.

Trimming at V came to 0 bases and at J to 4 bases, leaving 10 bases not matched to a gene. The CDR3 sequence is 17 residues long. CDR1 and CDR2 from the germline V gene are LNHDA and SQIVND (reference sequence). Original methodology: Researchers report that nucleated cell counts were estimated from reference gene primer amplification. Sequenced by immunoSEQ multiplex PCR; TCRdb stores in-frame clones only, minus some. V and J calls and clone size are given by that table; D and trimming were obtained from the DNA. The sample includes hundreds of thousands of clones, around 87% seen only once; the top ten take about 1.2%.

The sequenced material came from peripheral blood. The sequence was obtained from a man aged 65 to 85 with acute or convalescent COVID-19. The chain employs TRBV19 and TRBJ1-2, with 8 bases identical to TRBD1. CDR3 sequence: CASSIDGTGPPIYGYTF. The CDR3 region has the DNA TGTGCCAGTAGTATAGATGGGACAGGCCCGCCTATCTATGGCTACACCTTC.